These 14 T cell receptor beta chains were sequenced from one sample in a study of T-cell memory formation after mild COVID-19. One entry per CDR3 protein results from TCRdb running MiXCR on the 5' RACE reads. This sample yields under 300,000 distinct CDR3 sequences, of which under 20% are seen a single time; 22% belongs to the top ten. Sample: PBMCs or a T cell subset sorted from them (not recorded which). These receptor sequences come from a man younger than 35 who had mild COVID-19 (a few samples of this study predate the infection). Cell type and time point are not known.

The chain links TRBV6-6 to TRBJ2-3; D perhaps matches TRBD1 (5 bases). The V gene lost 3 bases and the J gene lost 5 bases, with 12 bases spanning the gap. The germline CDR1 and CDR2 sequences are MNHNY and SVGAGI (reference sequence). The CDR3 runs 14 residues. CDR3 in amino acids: CASSYGRVEDTQYF. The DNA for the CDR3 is TGTGCCAGCAGTTATGGCAGGGTAGAAGATACGCAGTATTTT.

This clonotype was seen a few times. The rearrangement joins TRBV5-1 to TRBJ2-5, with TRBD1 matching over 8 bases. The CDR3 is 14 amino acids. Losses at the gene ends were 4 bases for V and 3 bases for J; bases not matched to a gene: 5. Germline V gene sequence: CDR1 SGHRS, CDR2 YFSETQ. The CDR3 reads CASSPGQEEETQYF. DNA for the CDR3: TGCGCCAGCAGCCCGGGACAGGAAGAAGAGACCCAGTACTTC.

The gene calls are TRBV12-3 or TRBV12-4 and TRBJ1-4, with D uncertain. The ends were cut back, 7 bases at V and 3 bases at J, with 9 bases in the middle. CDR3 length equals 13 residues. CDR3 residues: CASTTTANEKLFF. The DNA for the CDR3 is TGTGCCAGCACCACGACGGCTAATGAAAAACTGTTTTTT.

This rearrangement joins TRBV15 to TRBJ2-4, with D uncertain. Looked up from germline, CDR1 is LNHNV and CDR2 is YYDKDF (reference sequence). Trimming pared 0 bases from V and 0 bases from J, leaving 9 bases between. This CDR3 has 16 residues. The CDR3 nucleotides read TGTGCCACCAGCAGAGAACATGGTTTAGCCAAAAACATTCAGTACTTC. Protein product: CATSREHGLAKNIQYF.

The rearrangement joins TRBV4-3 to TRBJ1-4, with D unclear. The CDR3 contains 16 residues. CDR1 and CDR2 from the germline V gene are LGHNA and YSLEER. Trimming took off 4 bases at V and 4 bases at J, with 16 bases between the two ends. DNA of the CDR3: TGCGCCAGCAGCCCGCAACCCGACGGGAATAATGAAAAACTGTTTTTT. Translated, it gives CASSPQPDGNNEKLFF.

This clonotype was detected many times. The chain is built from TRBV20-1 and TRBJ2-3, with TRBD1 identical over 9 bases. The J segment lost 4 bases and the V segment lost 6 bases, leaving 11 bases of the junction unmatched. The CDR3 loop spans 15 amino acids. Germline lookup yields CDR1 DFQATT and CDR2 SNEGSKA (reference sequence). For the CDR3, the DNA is TGCAGTGCCCACTCCGGGACAGGGCGTTCAGATACGCAGTATTTT. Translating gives CSAHSGTGRSDTQYF.

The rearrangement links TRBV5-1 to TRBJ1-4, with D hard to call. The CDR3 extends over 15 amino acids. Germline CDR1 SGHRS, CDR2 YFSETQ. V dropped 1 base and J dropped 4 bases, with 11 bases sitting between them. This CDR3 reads CASSLLGTFNEKLFF. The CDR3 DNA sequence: TGCGCCAGCAGCTTGCTAGGAACCTTTAATGAAAAACTGTTTTTT.

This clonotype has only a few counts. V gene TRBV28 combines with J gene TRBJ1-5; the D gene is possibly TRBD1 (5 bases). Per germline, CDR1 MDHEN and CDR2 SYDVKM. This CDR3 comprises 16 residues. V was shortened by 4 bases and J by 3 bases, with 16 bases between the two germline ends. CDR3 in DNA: TGTGCCAGCAGTTCTCCCTCCGGGACGTCCAATCAGCCCCAGCATTTT. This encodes CASSSPSGTSNQPQHF.

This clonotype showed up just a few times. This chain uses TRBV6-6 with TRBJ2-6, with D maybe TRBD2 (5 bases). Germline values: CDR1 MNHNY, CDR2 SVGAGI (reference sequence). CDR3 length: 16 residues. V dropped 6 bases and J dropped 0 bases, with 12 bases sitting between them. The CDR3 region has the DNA TGTGCCAGCAGCCACAGAGGACTCTCTGGGGCCAACGTCCTGACTTTC. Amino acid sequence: CASSHRGLSGANVLTF.

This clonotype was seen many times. The CDR3 nucleotides are TGCGCCAGCAGCTATGGGGATACGCAGTATTTT. Amino acids: CASSYGDTQYF. J is TRBJ2-3 and V is TRBV5-1, with unresolved D. This CDR3 spans 11 amino acids. V shed 3 bases and J shed 6 bases, with 5 bases lying between them. Germline CDR1 SGHRS, CDR2 YFSETQ.

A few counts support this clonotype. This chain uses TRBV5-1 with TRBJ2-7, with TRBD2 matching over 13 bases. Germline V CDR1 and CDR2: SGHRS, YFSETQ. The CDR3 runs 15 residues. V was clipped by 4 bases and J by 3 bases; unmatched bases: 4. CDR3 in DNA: TGCGCCAGCAGCGAACTAGCGGGGGGGAACTACGAGCAGTACGTC. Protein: CASSELAGGNYEQYV.

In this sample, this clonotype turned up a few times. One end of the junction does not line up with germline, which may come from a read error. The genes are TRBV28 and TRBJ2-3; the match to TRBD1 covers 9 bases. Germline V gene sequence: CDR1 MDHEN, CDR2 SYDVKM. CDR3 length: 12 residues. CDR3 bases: TGTGCCAGCAGCCCAGGGGACAGGGACGTGAATTTT. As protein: CASSPGDRDVNF.

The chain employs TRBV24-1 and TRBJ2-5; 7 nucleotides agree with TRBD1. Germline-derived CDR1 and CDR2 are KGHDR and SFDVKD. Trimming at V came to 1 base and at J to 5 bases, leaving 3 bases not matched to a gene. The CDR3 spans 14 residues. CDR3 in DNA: TGTGCCACCAGTGATTTTAGGGGGCTGGAGACCCAGTACTTC. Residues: CATSDFRGLETQYF.

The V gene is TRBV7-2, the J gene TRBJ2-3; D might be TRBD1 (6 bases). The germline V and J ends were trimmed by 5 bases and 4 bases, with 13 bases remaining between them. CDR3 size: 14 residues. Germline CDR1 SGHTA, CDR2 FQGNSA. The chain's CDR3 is CASSQGLAPDTQYF. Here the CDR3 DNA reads TGTGCCAGCAGCCAGGGGCTAGCTCCAGATACGCAGTATTTT.